This entry concerns a single T cell receptor (beta chain). Time point meaning: persistent/refractory GD, antithyroid drugs over 5 years with positive TRAb. RNA from PBMCs was the source of the TCR library. The entry originates in a study of regulatory T cells in long-lasting Graves disease. In germline, CDR1 is MDHEN, CDR2 SYDVKM. V lost 5 bases and J 9 bases, leaving 11 bases between the germline ends. There are 12 residues in the CDR3. Both iRepertoire HTBI primers and Arm-PCR of CDR3 regions were used to build the TCR beta libraries. TCRdb recomputed calls from the multiplex PCR reads with MiXCR, one row per CDR3 protein. The sample has roughly 430,000 distinct CDR3 sequences; around a fifth are singletons.

Specimen: peripheral blood mononuclear cells (PBMCs), collected when the disease was refractory, from a patient treated with antithyroid drugs. The receptor's source is a female donor with Graves disease. This chain joins TRBV28 and TRBJ2-1, with D maybe TRBD2 (5 bases). The CDR3 nucleotides read TGTGCCAGCAGTCCAACTCGGGGTGAGCAGTTCTTC. It specifies CASSPTRGEQFF.